This passage covers 28 T cell receptor beta chains from one sample sequenced in a study of T cell repertoires in cytomegalovirus infection. Via MiXCR, TCRdb re-called the reads, giving one row per CDR3 protein. Of fewer than 650,000 distinct CDR3 sequences in the sample, over 35% were seen once. These receptors have no known antigen. The sequenced sample was cultured PBMCs, obtained from culture after CMV antigen stimulation. Source of these receptors: a human donor in good health (CMV status not recorded). Some clones in this sample may be carry-over from other donors' samples.

CDR3 amino acids: CASSYDEDEQYF. As DNA, the CDR3 is TGTGCCAGCAGTTACGACGAGGACGAGCAGTACTTC. V gene TRBV6-2 or TRBV6-3 combines with J gene TRBJ2-7; D gene ambiguous. CDR3 length: 12 residues. The germline V gene encodes CDR1 MNHEY and CDR2 SVGEGT. Deletions cut 2 bases from V and 5 bases from J, with 7 bases between.

This clonotype has just a few counts. V gene TRBV19 combines with J gene TRBJ1-1; D is unclear. From germline, CDR1 is LNHDA and CDR2 SQIVND (reference sequence). The V gene lost 6 bases and the J gene lost 1 base, with 21 bases spanning the gap. The CDR3 is 17 amino acids. The CDR3 DNA follows: TGTGCCAGTAGCCTCGGGCAACTTACGGTACGGAACACTGAAGCTTTCTTT. It codes for CASSLGQLTVRNTEAFF.

This clonotype was seen a handful of times. CDR3: CASSYMDTQYF. For the CDR3, the DNA is TGTGCCAGCAGTTACATGGATACGCAGTATTTT. The rearrangement uses TRBV6-5 and TRBJ2-3; D is uncertain. The germline gives CDR1 MNHEY, CDR2 SVGAGI. Trimming pared 2 bases from V and 6 bases from J, leaving 3 bases between. The CDR3 loop spans 11 amino acids.

The chain combines TRBV10-2 with TRBJ2-5; a weak D match, TRBD2 (6 bases). The CDR3 is made up of 15 amino acids. CDR1 and CDR2 (germline): WSHSY, SAAADI. The germline V and J ends were trimmed by 3 bases and 5 bases, with 16 bases remaining between them. The CDR3 coding sequence is TGCGCCAGCAGTGAACGGGACTCCTGGGCGGAGACCCAGTACTTC. Translating gives CASSERDSWAETQYF.

The chain couples TRBV4-2 to TRBJ1-1, with TRBD1 identical over 11 bases. The CDR3 contains 16 residues. CDR1 and CDR2 from the germline V gene are LGHNA and YNFKEQ. The J segment lost 5 bases and the V segment lost 7 bases, leaving 12 bases of the junction unmatched. CDR3 region: CASTPDRGRGRTEAFF. In nucleotides, the CDR3 is TGTGCCAGCACCCCGGACAGGGGGCGCGGAAGGACTGAAGCTTTCTTT.

The chain combines TRBV10-3 with TRBJ2-5, with D perhaps assigned TRBD1 or TRBD2 (5 bases each). V was pared by 3 bases and J by 5 bases, with 10 bases between. Per the germline V gene, CDR1 is ENHRY and CDR2 is SYGVKD. The CDR3 runs to 13 residues. In nucleotides, the CDR3 is TGTGCCATCAGTGATCCGTGGGGGGAGACCCAGTACTTC. It codes for CAISDPWGETQYF.

This clonotype showed up just a few times. The chain couples TRBV7-8 to TRBJ2-7, with TRBD2 matching 9 bases. V lost 4 bases and J lost 5; bases outside the gene matches: 9. This CDR3 has 15 amino acids. Germline V gene sequence: CDR1 SGHVS, CDR2 FQNEAQ. The CDR3, as DNA: TGTGCCAGCAGCTCACAGGGACGCGGGGGGGACGAGCAGTACTTC. It codes for CASSSQGRGGDEQYF.

The CDR3, as DNA: TGTGCCAGCAGTTACTCTCCCGGACAATACGAGCAGTACTTC. As protein: CASSYSPGQYEQYF. The J gene is TRBJ2-7, the V gene TRBV6-5; tentatively, D is TRBD1 (5 bases). Germline CDR1 MNHEY, CDR2 SVGAGI. This CDR3 has 14 amino acids. The V end was cut by 0 bases, the J end by 4 bases, with 10 bases between.

In this sample, this clonotype turned up a few times. The V and J genes are TRBV6-5 and TRBJ2-4; perhaps D is TRBD1 or TRBD2 (6 bases each). The CDR3 is 15 amino acids. Trimming took off 2 bases at V and 8 bases at J, with 16 bases between the two ends. In germline, CDR1 is MNHEY, CDR2 SVGAGI. CDR3 loop: CASSYQISGAYIQYF. CDR3 sequence (DNA): TGTGCCAGCAGTTACCAAATTTCGGGGGCTTACATTCAGTACTTC.

The V call is TRBV7-2, the J call TRBJ2-7; possibly TRBD2 for D (5 bases). Per germline, CDR1 SGHTA and CDR2 FQGNSA. CDR3 length equals 14 residues. V lost 5 bases and J 4 bases, leaving 15 bases between the germline ends. The CDR3 loop reads CASSPTRSGYEQYF. The CDR3 coding sequence is TGTGCCAGCAGCCCGACGAGAAGCGGTTACGAGCAGTACTTC.

This clonotype was found a few times. The rearrangement links TRBV7-9 to TRBJ1-1, with D tentatively TRBD1 (5 bases). The CDR3 runs 13 residues. With 0 bases removed from V and 7 bases from J, the gap between germline ends came to 9 bases. Germline lookup yields CDR1 SEHNR and CDR2 FQNEAQ (reference sequence). The CDR3 sequence is CASSLAGQGEAFF. The CDR3 nucleotides read TGTGCCAGCAGCTTAGCGGGGCAAGGTGAAGCTTTCTTT.

This clonotype was counted a few times. The J gene is TRBJ2-7, the V gene TRBV5-5; D is possibly TRBD1 or TRBD2 (6 bases each). The CDR3 sequence is 16 residues long. V was cut by 5 bases and J by 0 bases, with 18 bases left in between. Germline assignment: CDR1 SGHKS and CDR2 YYEKEE (reference sequence). The CDR3: CASSQEGGSFSYEQYF. In DNA, the CDR3 is TGTGCCAGCAGTCAAGAGGGGGGTTCCTTCTCCTACGAGCAGTACTTC.

The genes are TRBV6-5 and TRBJ2-3; 7 bases fit TRBD1. Looked up from germline, CDR1 is MNHEY and CDR2 is SVGAGI. Germline trimming cut 1 base from V and 6 bases from J; bases unmatched to any gene: 10. The CDR3 totals 16 residues. This chain's CDR3 is CASSYLGGGGDDTQYF. DNA of the CDR3: TGTGCCAGCAGTTACTTAGGGGGCGGCGGTGATGATACGCAGTATTTT.

The rearrangement joins TRBV12-3 or TRBV12-4 to TRBJ2-5; tentatively, D is TRBD1 (6 bases). This CDR3 contains 13 residues. V was shortened by 7 bases and J by 1 base, with 10 bases between the two germline ends. The CDR3 DNA reads as TGTGCCAGCACCCCGACAGGCCAAGAGACCCAGTACTTC. It translates to CASTPTGQETQYF.

This chain joins TRBV7-2 and TRBJ2-1; D remains unclear. Between the trimmed V and J ends, which lost 1 base and 6 bases, there was a span of 13 bases. Germline V gene sequence: CDR1 SGHTA, CDR2 FQGNSA. The CDR3 covers 15 residues. This chain's CDR3 is CASSLEPRRGNEQFF. The CDR3 DNA reads TGTGCCAGCAGCTTAGAGCCTAGAAGAGGCAATGAGCAGTTCTTC.

This chain joins TRBV27 and TRBJ2-7; 7 bases agree with TRBD1. This CDR3 comprises 13 residues. Losses at the gene ends were 3 bases for V and 4 bases for J; bases not matched to a gene: 3. Germline lookup yields CDR1 MNHEY and CDR2 SMNVEV (reference sequence). The CDR3 protein is CASSFSTGYEQYF. For the CDR3, the DNA is TGTGCCAGCAGTTTTTCGACAGGGTACGAGCAGTACTTC.

The CDR3 loop is CASSSRFRFNTEAFF. Written as DNA, the CDR3 is TGTGCCAGCAGTTCCAGGTTCCGATTCAACACTGAAGCTTTCTTT. V and J are TRBV6-1 and TRBJ1-1; D unclear. Per germline, CDR1 MNHNS and CDR2 SASEGT. This CDR3 is built from 15 residues. Trimming took off 5 bases at V and 2 bases at J, with 15 bases between the two ends.

This clonotype occurred many times. The chain employs TRBV7-2 and TRBJ2-1, with D uncertain. This CDR3 comprises 13 residues. From germline, CDR1 is SGHTA and CDR2 FQGNSA. Trimming pared 2 bases from V and 4 bases from J, leaving 6 bases between. The CDR3 region has the DNA TGTGCCAGCAGCTTAAGTATTTACAATGAGCAGTTCTTC. Protein sequence: CASSLSIYNEQFF.

The V call is TRBV18, the J call TRBJ1-4; D perhaps matches TRBD1 (5 bases). Trimming shortened V by 4 bases and J by 8 bases, and 17 bases separated the two germline ends. Germline loops: CDR1 KGHSH, CDR2 LQKENI. This CDR3 has 15 amino acids. CDR3 protein: CASSLSGTPEEKLFF. In nucleotides, the CDR3 is TGTGCCAGCTCACTTTCCGGGACCCCGGAGGAAAAACTGTTTTTT.

This clonotype was detected many times. The chain couples TRBV7-2 to TRBJ2-5; TRBD2 aligns across 10 bases. The J segment lost 5 bases and the V segment lost 5 bases, leaving 5 bases of the junction unmatched. The germline gives CDR1 SGHTA, CDR2 FQGNSA. The CDR3 is made up of 14 amino acids. The CDR3 region has the DNA TGTGCCAGCAGCCCTAGCGGGGGCGGTGAGACCCAGTACTTC. Amino acid sequence: CASSPSGGGETQYF.

This clonotype was counted a few times. Written as DNA, the CDR3 is TGTGCCAGCAGCTTAGCGGTCCCGGTGGGCACCGGGGAGCTGTTTTTT. Encoded protein: CASSLAVPVGTGELFF. The V and J genes are TRBV7-2 and TRBJ2-2; D uncertain. The CDR3 has 16 amino acids. Deletions cut 0 bases from V and 4 bases from J, with 12 bases between. Germline-derived CDR1 and CDR2 are SGHTA and FQGNSA.

This clonotype has just one count. This chain joins TRBV19 and TRBJ2-7; D gene ambiguous. The CDR3 runs to 15 residues. V was cut by 1 base and J by 3 bases, with 13 bases left in between. From germline, CDR1 is LNHDA and CDR2 SQIVND (reference sequence). The CDR3 sequence is CASSIGTGAFYEQYF. CDR3 in DNA: TGTGCCAGTAGTATAGGGACGGGCGCCTTCTACGAGCAGTACTTC.

The V call is TRBV6-6, the J call TRBJ2-1; 8 positions match TRBD1. From germline, CDR1 is MNHNY and CDR2 SVGAGI (reference sequence). V lost 5 bases and J lost 4; bases outside the gene matches: 4. The CDR3 length is 14 residues. The CDR3 loop is CASSRTGLYNEQFF. In DNA form, the CDR3 reads TGTGCCAGCAGTCGGACAGGGCTGTACAATGAGCAGTTCTTC.

This clonotype was counted a few times. The chain links TRBV7-2 to TRBJ1-5; D unclear. Germline V gene data show CDR1 as SGHTA and CDR2 as FQGNSA. The CDR3 spans 14 residues. Trimming removed 5 bases from V and 0 bases from J, with 8 bases in between. The CDR3 coding sequence is TGTGCCAGCAGCGATCAGTATAGCAATCAGCCCCAGCATTTT. Its protein is CASSDQYSNQPQHF.

V gene TRBV3-1 combines with J gene TRBJ2-2; D tentatively reads TRBD1 or TRBD2 (5 bases each). The CDR3 totals 17 residues. Germline lookup yields CDR1 LGHDT and CDR2 YNNKEL (reference sequence). The ends were cut back, 4 bases at V and 5 bases at J, with 20 bases in the middle. For the CDR3, the DNA is TGTGCCAGCAGCCCACTTACCCCGGGACCAAAAACCGGGGAGCTGTTTTTT. As protein: CASSPLTPGPKTGELFF.

The rearrangement uses TRBV12-3 or TRBV12-4 and TRBJ2-7, with a weak D call TRBD2 (6 bases). V was clipped by 7 bases and J by 7 bases, with 14 bases between them. The CDR3 is 12 residues long. CDR3 residues: CASTTGGREQYF. The CDR3 DNA sequence: TGTGCCAGCACTACCGGGGGTAGAGAGCAGTACTTC.

V gene TRBV5-6 combines with J gene TRBJ2-7; D possibly corresponds to TRBD2 (6 bases). V lost 0 bases, J lost 3 bases, and 13 bases lay in between. This CDR3 spans 15 amino acids. Germline values: CDR1 SGHDT, CDR2 YYEEEE. The CDR3 region is CASSLGGRQFYEQYF. CDR3 DNA: TGTGCCAGCAGCTTGGGAGGGAGGCAGTTCTACGAGCAGTACTTC.

Notes on this clonotype: One end of the junction is discordant with germline, which a read error may explain. The genes are TRBV11-2 and TRBJ2-6; no firm D call. CDR1 SGHAT and CDR2 FQNNGV come from the germline V gene. The CDR3 is 14 amino acids. This chain's CDR3 is CASSVDPRANVLTF. DNA for the CDR3: TGTGCCAGCAGCGTAGATCCCCGGGCCAACGTCCTGACTTTC.